The sequence of this TCR beta chain was determined in a study of early T cells in non-severe SARS-CoV-2 infection. Study at large: The input, bulk RNA from unsorted whole blood, was sequenced, and chains were unpaired.

Overall study findings and caveats: Sequences matched to VDJdb favored anti-spike CD8 responses, while private and CD4 specificities were missed.

The sample holds many counts of this clonotype. What it binds is not known. The V gene's germline CDR1 is MNHNY and CDR2 SVGAGI (reference sequence). Trimming at V came to 2 bases and at J to 0 bases, leaving 1 base not matched to a gene. The CDR3 sequence is 14 residues long. The TCR library protocol attached unique molecular identifiers to the individual cDNA molecules. Via MiXCR, TCRdb re-called the 5' RACE reads, giving one row per CDR3 protein. Of 65,000 to 80,000 distinct CDR3 sequences listed, around 11% are singletons. J is TRBJ2-7 and V is TRBV6-6; TRBD2 matches at 7 bases. The sequence was obtained from an adult who was a healthcare worker with PCR-confirmed SARS-CoV-2 infection or an uninfected control (not recorded which). Sequencing input: whole blood. CDR3 amino acids: CASSYRDYSYEQYF. CDR3 bases: TGTGCCAGCAGTTACCGGGACTACTCCTACGAGCAGTACTTC.